These T cell receptor beta chains were read from a single sample in a study of identical twins. From the 5' RACE reads, TCRdb called clonotypes with MiXCR, one entry per CDR3 protein. The sample includes about 690,000 distinct CDR3 sequences, approximately 6.1% seen only once; the top ten take 1.5% to 2%. The sequencing sample was made of naive T cells sorted from blood. The receptor source for this set is a young man in good health. CDR3s leave out the opening cysteine and the closing phenylalanine or tryptophan. Fields, in order: CDR3 protein, V gene, J gene.

CDR3 protein: ASSFGIGQGSTDTQY
V gene: TRBV12-3/TRBV12-4
J gene: TRBJ2-3

CDR3 protein: SARDRAGLPLNTQY
V gene: TRBV20-1
J gene: TRBJ2-3

CDR3 protein: ASRPVGAKNIQY
V gene: TRBV12-2
J gene: TRBJ2-4

CDR3 protein: ASSVVSVRGDTQY
V gene: TRBV9
J gene: TRBJ2-3

CDR3 protein: ASRDGLVPQETQY
V gene: TRBV2
J gene: TRBJ2-5

CDR3 protein: ASSLDREGLEQY
V gene: TRBV27
J gene: TRBJ2-7

CDR3 protein: SVVAWTGGNAYEQY
V gene: TRBV29-1
J gene: TRBJ2-7

CDR3 protein: ASSENSGIVNEQF
V gene: TRBV25-1
J gene: TRBJ2-1

CDR3 protein: ASSLLGRGQDEQF
V gene: TRBV12-3/TRBV12-4
J gene: TRBJ2-1

CDR3 protein: ASSYSTGLGSSYNEQF
V gene: TRBV6-2/TRBV6-3
J gene: TRBJ2-1

CDR3 protein: ASGPGTGQPQH
V gene: TRBV7-8
J gene: TRBJ1-5

CDR3 protein: SARDIRFFEAF
V gene: TRBV20-1
J gene: TRBJ1-1

CDR3 protein: ASSQYLAKVADTQY
V gene: TRBV7-3
J gene: TRBJ2-3

CDR3 protein: SVEDVSSGTYTGELF
V gene: TRBV29-1
J gene: TRBJ2-2

CDR3 protein: SVEPGGTNNEQF
V gene: TRBV29-1
J gene: TRBJ2-1

CDR3 protein: AWSTHREAGELF
V gene: TRBV30
J gene: TRBJ2-2

CDR3 protein: ASRTAGPNTGELF
V gene: TRBV25-1
J gene: TRBJ2-2

CDR3 protein: ASTQGGRGGGTEAF
V gene: TRBV28
J gene: TRBJ1-1

CDR3 protein: ASSSVRTTG
V gene: TRBV11-2
J gene: TRBJ2-7

CDR3 protein: ASSPDGTGRY
V gene: TRBV7-8
J gene: TRBJ2-5

CDR3 protein: ASGSGFRSSGNTIY
V gene: TRBV12-3/TRBV12-4
J gene: TRBJ1-3

CDR3 protein: ASSLKGRTESL
V gene: TRBV12-3/TRBV12-4
J gene: TRBJ2-1

CDR3 protein: SASLLAGETDTQY
V gene: TRBV20-1
J gene: TRBJ2-3

CDR3 protein: ASSFRRISNTGELF
V gene: TRBV7-2
J gene: TRBJ2-2

CDR3 protein: ASSQQPGNELF
V gene: TRBV7-6
J gene: TRBJ2-1

CDR3 protein: SVERADGYT
V gene: TRBV29-1
J gene: TRBJ1-2

CDR3 protein: ASSYSGLGEQY
V gene: TRBV6-5
J gene: TRBJ2-7

CDR3 protein: ASGSRLAGGSAKNIQY
V gene: TRBV5-6
J gene: TRBJ2-4

CDR3 protein: AISESGRTGELF
V gene: TRBV10-3
J gene: TRBJ2-2

CDR3 protein: ASSFVAGAYEQY
V gene: TRBV27
J gene: TRBJ2-7

CDR3 protein: ASSPVTGTVTGELF
V gene: TRBV6-2/TRBV6-3
J gene: TRBJ2-2